Detailed here is one T cell receptor (beta chain). The data are from a study of regulatory T cells in long-lasting Graves disease. Arm-PCR with iRepertoire HTBI primers amplified the CDR3 regions for these TCR beta libraries. Using its own MiXCR run on the multiplex PCR reads, TCRdb lists one record per CDR3 protein. The data contain 380,000 or so distinct CDR3 sequences, about a sixth of them singletons. Time point defined: newly diagnosed GD, antithyroid drugs for less than 3 months. There was RNA extracted from PBMCs, and the TCR library was made from it. The same data also went into a second study, on T cells in Graves' hyperthyroidism and ophthalmopathy.

This specimen consisted of peripheral blood mononuclear cells (PBMCs), obtained at new diagnosis, from a patient treated with antithyroid drugs. The TCR comes from a woman aged 18-29 years with Graves disease.

DNA for the CDR3: TGTGCCAGCAGCGTAGATGACTCGCGTCGGGAGCTGTTTTTT. Translated: CASSVDDSRRELFF. The rearrangement joins TRBV9 to TRBJ2-2; D not certain. Trimming removed 0 bases from V and 9 bases from J, with 12 bases in between. The CDR3 contains 14 residues. CDR1 and CDR2 (germline): SGDLS, YYNGEE.